The entry below gives a single TCR beta chain sequence along with its context. Libraries were prepared by immunoSEQ multiplex PCR; TCRdb keeps only in-frame clonotypes and omits some of them. Here the sample spans 70,000 or so clones, about 89% being singletons. The V gene's germline CDR1 is SGDLS and CDR2 YYNGEE. The CDR3 is made up of 17 amino acids. The V end lost 4 bases, the J end lost 0 bases, and 17 bases lay between the germline ends. These data belong to a study of PD-L1 blockade in urothelial cancer. The sequences come from PBMCs, collected around atezolizumab (anti-PD-L1) treatment. V gene TRBV9 combines with J gene TRBJ1-3; D unresolved. The clonotype originates from a man in his 60s with urothelial cancer. This chain's CDR3 is CASSPGYSRSSGNTIYF. The CDR3 region has the DNA TGTGCCAGCAGCCCGGGATACAGCCGGAGCTCTGGAAACACCATATATTTT.